This T cell receptor (beta chain) was documented in a study of cytomegalovirus exposure and HLA in healthy donors. As for the study in general: Around 78 million unique TCR sequences came from HLA-typed donors in an early release.

This PCR relied on a set of 60 Vbeta primers and 13 Jbeta primers. Libraries were prepared by immunoSEQ multiplex PCR; TCRdb keeps only in-frame clonotypes and omits some of them. The data contain approximately 190,000 clones, about 13% of them singletons. Details on this clone: The same CDR3 also results from other DNA sequences found in this sample.

The length of the CDR3 is 15 residues. The germline gives CDR1 SGHTA, CDR2 FQGNSA. Deletions cut 5 bases from V and 6 bases from J, with 16 bases between. The TCR comes from a man aged 45-65 years in good health and CMV-seropositive. The source material was PBMCs. The gene calls are TRBV7-2 and TRBJ1-4; D remains unclear. The CDR3: CASSNRHRIDEKLFF. CDR3 sequence (DNA): TGTGCCAGCAGCAATCGTCACAGAATAGATGAAAAACTGTTTTTT.